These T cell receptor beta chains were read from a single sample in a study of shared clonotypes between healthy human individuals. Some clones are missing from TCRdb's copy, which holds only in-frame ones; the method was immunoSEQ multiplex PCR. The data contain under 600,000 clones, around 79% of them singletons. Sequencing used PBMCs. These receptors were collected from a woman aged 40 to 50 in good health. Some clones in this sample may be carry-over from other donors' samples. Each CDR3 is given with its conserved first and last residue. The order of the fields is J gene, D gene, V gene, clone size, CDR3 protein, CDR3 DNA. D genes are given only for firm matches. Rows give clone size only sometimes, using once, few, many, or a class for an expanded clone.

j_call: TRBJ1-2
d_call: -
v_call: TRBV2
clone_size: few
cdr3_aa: CASSELTDNYGYTF
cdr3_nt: TGTGCCAGCAGTGAGCTCACAGATAACTATGGCTACACCTTC

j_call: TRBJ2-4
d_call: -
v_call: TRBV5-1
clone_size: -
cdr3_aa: CASSTQGAKNIQYF
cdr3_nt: TGCGCCAGCAGCACACAAGGAGCCAAAAACATTCAGTACTTC

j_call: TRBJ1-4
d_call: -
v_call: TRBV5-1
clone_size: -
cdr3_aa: CASSSPEGDGKLFF
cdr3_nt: TGCGCCAGCAGCTCCCCGGAAGGGGATGGAAAACTGTTTTTT

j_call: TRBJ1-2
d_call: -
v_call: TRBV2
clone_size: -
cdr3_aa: CASSSDVDLDNGYTF
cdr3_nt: TGTGCCAGCAGTTCAGACGTCGACCTTGATAATGGCTACACCTTC

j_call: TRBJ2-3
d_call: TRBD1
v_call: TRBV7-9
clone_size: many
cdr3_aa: CASSRRTGEADTQYF
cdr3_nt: TGTGCCAGCAGCCGGAGGACAGGGGAAGCAGATACGCAGTATTTT

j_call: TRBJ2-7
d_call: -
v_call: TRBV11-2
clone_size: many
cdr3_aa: CASSPLEGPRVQQYF
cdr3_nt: TGTGCCAGCAGCCCCCTGGAAGGGCCCCGGGTCCAGCAGTACTTC

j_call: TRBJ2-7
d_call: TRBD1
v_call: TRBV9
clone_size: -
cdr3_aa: CASSVGGGGEQYF
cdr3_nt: TGTGCCAGCAGCGTAGGAGGGGGCGGCGAGCAGTACTTC

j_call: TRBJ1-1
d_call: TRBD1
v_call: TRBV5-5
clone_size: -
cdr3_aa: CASSLEGAAYTEAFF
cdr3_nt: TGTGCCAGCAGCTTGGAGGGGGCGGCCTACACTGAAGCTTTCTTT

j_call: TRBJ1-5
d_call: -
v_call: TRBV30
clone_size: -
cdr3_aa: CAWSLLNSNQPQHF
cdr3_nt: TGTGCCTGGAGCCTACTTAATAGCAATCAGCCCCAGCATTTT

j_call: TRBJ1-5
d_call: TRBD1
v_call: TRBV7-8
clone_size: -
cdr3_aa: CASRGGGSNSNQPQHF
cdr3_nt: TGTGCCAGCAGGGGAGGGGGCTCGAATAGCAATCAGCCCCAGCATTTT

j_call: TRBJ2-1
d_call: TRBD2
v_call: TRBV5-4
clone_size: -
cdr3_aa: CASSWDYKNNEQFF
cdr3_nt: TGTGCCAGCAGCTGGGACTACAAAAACAATGAGCAGTTCTTC

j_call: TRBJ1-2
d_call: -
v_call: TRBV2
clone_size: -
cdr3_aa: CASSEKAPSYGYTF
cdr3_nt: TGTGCCAGCAGTGAAAAGGCCCCTTCCTATGGCTACACCTTC

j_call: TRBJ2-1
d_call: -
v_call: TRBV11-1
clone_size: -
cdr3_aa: CASSLLGGSYNEQFF
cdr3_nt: TGTGCCAGCAGCTTACTAGGGGGATCCTACAATGAGCAGTTCTTC

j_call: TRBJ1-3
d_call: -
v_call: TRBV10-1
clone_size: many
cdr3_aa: CASPGDSSGNTIYF
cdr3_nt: TGCGCCAGCCCGGGGGATAGCTCTGGAAACACCATATATTTT

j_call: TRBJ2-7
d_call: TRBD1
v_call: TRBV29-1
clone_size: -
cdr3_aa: CSVPQDRHPSYEQYF
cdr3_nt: TGCAGCGTTCCCCAGGACAGGCACCCCTCCTACGAGCAGTACTTC

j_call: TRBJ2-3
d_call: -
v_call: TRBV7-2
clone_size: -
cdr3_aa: CASSLVVGTDTQYF
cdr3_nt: TGTGCCAGCAGCTTAGTCGTGGGCACAGATACGCAGTATTTT

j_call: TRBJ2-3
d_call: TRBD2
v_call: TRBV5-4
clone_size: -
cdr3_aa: CASSRGTSGRPDTQYF
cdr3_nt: TGTGCCAGCAGCAGGGGGACTAGCGGGAGGCCAGATACGCAGTATTTT

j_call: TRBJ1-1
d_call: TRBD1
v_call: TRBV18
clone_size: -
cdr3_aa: CASSQDRVLNTEAFF
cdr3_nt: TGTGCCAGCTCTCAGGACAGGGTACTGAACACTGAAGCTTTCTTT

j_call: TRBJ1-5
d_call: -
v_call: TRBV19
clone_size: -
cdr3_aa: CASSEVICQPQHF
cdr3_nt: TGTGCCAGTAGTGAGGTAATCTGTCAGCCCCAGCATTTT

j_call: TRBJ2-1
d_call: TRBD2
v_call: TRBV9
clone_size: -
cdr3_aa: CASGGTSDNEQFF
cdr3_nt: TGTGCCAGCGGCGGGACTAGCGACAATGAGCAGTTCTTC

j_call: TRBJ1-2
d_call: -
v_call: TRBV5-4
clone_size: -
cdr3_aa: CASSLLGLANYGYTF
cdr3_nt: TGTGCCAGCAGCTTGTTGGGACTAGCTAACTATGGCTACACCTTC

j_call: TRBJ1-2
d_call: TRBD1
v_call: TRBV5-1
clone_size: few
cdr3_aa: CASSETPGQGGYTF
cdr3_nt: TGCGCCAGCAGCGAGACGCCGGGACAGGGCGGCTACACCTTC